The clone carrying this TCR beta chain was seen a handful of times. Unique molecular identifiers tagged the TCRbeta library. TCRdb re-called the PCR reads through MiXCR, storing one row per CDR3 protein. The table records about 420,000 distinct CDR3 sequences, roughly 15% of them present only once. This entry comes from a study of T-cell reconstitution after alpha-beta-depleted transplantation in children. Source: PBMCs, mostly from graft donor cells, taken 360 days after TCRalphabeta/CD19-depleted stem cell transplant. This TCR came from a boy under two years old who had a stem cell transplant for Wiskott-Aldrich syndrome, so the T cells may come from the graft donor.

The CDR3 sequence: CASSPRTGRDNEQFF. CDR3 sequence (DNA): TGTGCCAGCTCACCCCGGACAGGGAGGGACAATGAGCAGTTCTTC. The gene calls are TRBV18 and TRBJ2-1, with D possibly being TRBD1 (8 bases). CDR3 length: 15 amino acids. CDR1 and CDR2 (germline): KGHSH, LQKENI. V was trimmed by 3 bases and J by 5 bases, leaving 14 bases between them.